This TCR beta chain was identified during a study of T cells in women clearing cervical HPV infection. Study background: With HLA typing for only a few women, HLA confounding remains possible.

As concerns this clone: Its antigen is not known. The read terminates 3 residues before the CDR3 end, so the remaining end is supplied by the germline J gene. The identical CDR3 is also encoded by other nucleotide sequences in the sample.

This CDR3 contains 14 residues. V lost 1 base and J 8 bases, leaving 12 bases between the germline ends. CDR1 is SGHTA, CDR2 FQGNSA, per germline. General study points: CIN3+ cases had significantly higher TCR richness than controls; evenness did not differ. Each sample's T-cell count was unknown, possibly confounding richness.

The method was immunoSEQ multiplex PCR; TCRdb's version includes in-frame clones alone and lacks a portion of them. The ten most abundant clones cover more than 7% of a sample with tens of thousands of clones. The sequenced material came from blood buffy coat. The rearrangement uses TRBV7-2 and TRBJ1-3, with no clear D. The receptor comes from a woman aged 18 to 75 with a cervical HPV16 infection that either progressed to CIN3+ or cleared (not recorded which). The sequenced part of the CDR3 DNA is TGTGCCAGCAGCTTAGATGAGGGTAGAGACACC. Encoded protein: CASSLDEGRDT. The CDR3 in full is CASSLDEGRDTIYF. The variable domain in full, completed from reference TRBV7-2 and TRBJ1-3, reads GAGVSQSPSNKVTEKGKDVELRCDPISGHTALYWYRQSLGQGLEFLIYFQGNSAPDKSGLPSDRFSAERTGGSVSTLTIQRTQQEDSAVYLCASSLDEGRDTIYFGEGSWLTVV.